The next 7 T cell receptor beta chains were all read from a single sample in a study of cytomegalovirus exposure and HLA in healthy donors. PCR primers comprised 60 Vbeta and 13 Jbeta primers. Sequencing used immunoSEQ multiplex PCR; TCRdb keeps in-frame clones, though not all of them. The sample has over 150,000 clones, 70% to 85% seen once. Source material: PBMCs. All receptors derive from a man between 25 and 39 years old in good health and CMV-seronegative.

This rearrangement joins TRBV28 to TRBJ2-6; 7 nucleotides match TRBD2. The V segment lost 6 bases and the J segment 12 bases; nucleotides outside the gene matches: 5. Germline V gives CDR1 MDHEN, CDR2 SYDVKM. CDR3 length: 12 residues. CDR3 bases: TGTGCCAGCAGCTCCACGGGGGGCGTCCTGACTTTC. Amino acids: CASSSTGGVLTF.

V gene TRBV5-4 combines with J gene TRBJ1-3, with 7 positions matching TRBD1. The CDR3 has 14 residues. Germline lookup yields CDR1 SGHNT and CDR2 YYREEE (reference sequence). After removal of 4 bases from V and 3 bases from J, the junction contained 4 bases not matched to a gene. The CDR3 nucleotides are TGTGCCAGCAGCGGAGGGGGCGGTGGAAACACCATATATTTT. It translates to CASSGGGGGNTIYF.

The gene calls are TRBV6-6 and TRBJ1-3; the D is unclear. CDR1 MNHNY and CDR2 SVGAGI come from the germline V gene (reference sequence). The CDR3 loop spans 14 amino acids. The V gene lost 8 bases and the J gene lost 0 bases, with 11 bases spanning the gap. The CDR3 spells CASRKRVSGNTIYF. In DNA, the CDR3 is TGTGCCAGCCGAAAACGGGTCTCTGGAAACACCATATATTTT.

V usage is TRBV10-3 and J usage is TRBJ1-2; the D gene is possibly TRBD1 (6 bases). CDR3 length: 13 residues. V was shortened by 4 bases and J by 6 bases, with 12 bases between the two germline ends. Germline-derived CDR1 and CDR2 are ENHRY and SYGVKD. The CDR3 region is CAISGLTGNGYTF. DNA of the CDR3: TGTGCCATCAGTGGCCTCACAGGGAATGGCTACACCTTC.

V is TRBV5-6 and J is TRBJ1-6; D might be TRBD1 (6 bases). The germline V gene encodes CDR1 SGHDT and CDR2 YYEEEE. V was cut by 2 bases and J by 8 bases, with 11 bases left in between. This CDR3 has 14 amino acids. The DNA of the CDR3 is TGTGCCAGCAGCTTAAGACAGGCTCATTCACCCCTCCACTTT. Its translation is CASSLRQAHSPLHF.

The chain recombines TRBV7-9 with TRBJ1-4; 10 bases line up with TRBD1. CDR1 SEHNR and CDR2 FQNEAQ come from the germline V gene (reference sequence). The CDR3 has 15 residues. Trimming took 6 bases from V and 7 from J; bases not matched to a gene: 8. The chain's CDR3 is CASRPGQGESEKLFF. In nucleotides, the CDR3 is TGTGCCAGCAGACCAGGACAGGGGGAAAGTGAAAAACTGTTTTTT.

The CDR3 protein is CASSASRRRTSGAPTNEQFF. CDR3 nucleotide sequence: TGTGCCAGCAGTGCATCCCGGAGACGGACTAGCGGGGCCCCAACGAATGAGCAGTTCTTC. The V and J genes are TRBV6-4 and TRBJ2-1; 12 positions agree with TRBD2. This CDR3 spans 20 amino acids. Germline CDR1 MRHNA, CDR2 SNTAGT. Unmatched junction bases numbered 20, after V lost 4 bases and J lost 7 bases.